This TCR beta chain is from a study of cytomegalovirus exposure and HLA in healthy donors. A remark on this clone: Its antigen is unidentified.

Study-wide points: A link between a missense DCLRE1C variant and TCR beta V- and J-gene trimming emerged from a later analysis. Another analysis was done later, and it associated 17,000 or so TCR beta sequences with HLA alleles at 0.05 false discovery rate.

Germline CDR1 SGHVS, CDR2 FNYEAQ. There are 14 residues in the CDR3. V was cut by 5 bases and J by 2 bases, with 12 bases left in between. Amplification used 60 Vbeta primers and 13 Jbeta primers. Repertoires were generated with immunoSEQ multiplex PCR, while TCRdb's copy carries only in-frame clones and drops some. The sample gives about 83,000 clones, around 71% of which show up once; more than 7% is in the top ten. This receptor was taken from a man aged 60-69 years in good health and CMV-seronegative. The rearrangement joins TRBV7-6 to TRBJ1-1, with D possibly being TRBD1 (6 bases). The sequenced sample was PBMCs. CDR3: CASSKGGINTEAFF. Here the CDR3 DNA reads TGTGCCAGCAGCAAAGGGGGTATTAACACTGAAGCTTTCTTT.